The present TCR beta chain was sequenced within a study of shared clonotypes between healthy human individuals. Study-level results: Generally, naive subsets came out with larger estimated richness than memory subsets.

The repertoire was sequenced with immunoSEQ multiplex PCR; TCRdb's copy has only in-frame clones and lacks some. The sample shows 740,000 or so clones, around 73% of them seen only once. Comment on this clone: The antigen remains undetermined. Distinct nucleotide sequences in the sample also encode this CDR3.

This receptor was taken from a woman aged 25-40 years in good health. The sample taken for sequencing was memory CD4+ T cells sorted from blood. Subset noted: CD45RA-negative fraction.

CDR3 protein: CASSLEGGQPQHF. As DNA, the CDR3 is TGTGCCAGCAGCTTAGAAGGGGGTCAGCCCCAGCATTTT. This rearrangement joins TRBV11-2 to TRBJ1-5; possibly TRBD1 for D (6 bases). The CDR3 covers 13 residues. Germline assignment: CDR1 SGHAT and CDR2 FQNNGV. V was trimmed by 0 bases and J by 6 bases, leaving 6 bases between them.